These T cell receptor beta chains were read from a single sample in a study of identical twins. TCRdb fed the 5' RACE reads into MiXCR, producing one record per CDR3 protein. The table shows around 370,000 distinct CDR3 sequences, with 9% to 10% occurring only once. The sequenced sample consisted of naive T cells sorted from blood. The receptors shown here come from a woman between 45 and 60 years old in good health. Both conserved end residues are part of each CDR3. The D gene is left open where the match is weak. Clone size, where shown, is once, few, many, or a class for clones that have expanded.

CASQSDGMGTQYF,TGCGCCAGCCAAAGCGACGGAATGGGGACCCAGTACTTC,TRBJ2-5,.,TRBV5-1,few
CASRRQGRNGELFF,TGTGCCAGCAGGCGACAGGGTCGAAACGGGGAGCTGTTTTTT,TRBJ2-2,TRBD1,TRBV28,many
CATWTQSNYGYTF,TGTGCCACCTGGACACAGTCTAACTATGGCTACACCTTC,TRBJ1-2,.,TRBV10-3,few
CASSQFKLPGTSGLTQFF,TGTGCCAGCAGCCAATTCAAGCTGCCCGGGACTAGCGGCCTTACTCAGTTCTTC,TRBJ2-1,TRBD2,TRBV3-1,many
CASSIPLGANYNEQFF,TGTGCCAGTAGTATCCCTTTGGGGGCTAACTACAATGAGCAGTTCTTC,TRBJ2-1,.,TRBV19,few
CASSLDLSITQNIQYF,TGCGCCAGCAGCTTAGACCTTAGCATTACTCAAAACATTCAGTACTTC,TRBJ2-4,.,TRBV5-1,few
CASSPINGQAHEQFF,TGTGCCAGCAGTCCTATCAACGGACAGGCCCATGAGCAGTTCTTC,TRBJ2-1,TRBD1,TRBV12-3/TRBV12-4,.
CSAPGVLAGVLEQFF,TGCAGTGCCCCCGGCGTACTAGCGGGAGTTCTTGAGCAGTTCTTC,TRBJ2-1,TRBD2,TRBV20-1,.
CASSQEFLGRALDEQYF,TGTGCCAGCAGCCAAGAGTTCCTCGGGAGGGCCCTTGATGAGCAGTACTTC,TRBJ2-7,TRBD2,TRBV3-1,many
CASTDGLDNEQFF,TGTGCCAGCACCGACGGACTAGACAATGAGCAGTTCTTC,TRBJ2-1,TRBD2,TRBV5-6,.
CSVGQGISSPQHF,TGCAGCGTCGGACAGGGGATCTCATCACCCCAGCATTTT,TRBJ1-5,TRBD1,TRBV29-1,many
CAISGNNSPLHF,TGTGCCATTTCGGGCAATAATTCACCCCTCCACTTT,TRBJ1-6,.,TRBV10-3,.
CASSQGPLGRAYEQYF,TGCGCCAGCAGCCAGGGCCCCTTGGGCAGGGCCTACGAGCAGTACTTC,TRBJ2-7,.,TRBV4-1,.
CSSRFSGANVLTF,TGCTCTTCAAGGTTCTCTGGGGCCAACGTCCTGACTTTC,TRBJ2-6,.,TRBV29-1,few
CASNLQGLTEAFF,TGTGCCAGCAACTTACAGGGACTCACTGAAGCTTTCTTT,TRBJ1-1,.,TRBV5-6,few
CASSALRGVGGTEAFF,TGCGCCAGCAGCGCATTAAGGGGGGTCGGTGGGACTGAAGCTTTCTTT,TRBJ1-1,.,TRBV5-1,.
CSATTYRGLGTSEQYF,TGCAGTGCCACAACCTACCGGGGCTTAGGGACTTCCGAGCAGTACTTC,TRBJ2-7,.,TRBV20-1,few
CASSKEETQYF,TGTGCCAGCAGCAAGGAAGAGACCCAGTACTTC,TRBJ2-5,.,TRBV7-8,many
CSARDRVAGANVLTF,TGCAGTGCTAGGGACAGGGTAGCTGGGGCCAACGTCCTGACTTTC,TRBJ2-6,TRBD1,TRBV20-1,.
CASSPGTGRNEQFF,TGTGCCAGCTCCCCCGGGACAGGGAGAAATGAGCAGTTCTTC,TRBJ2-1,TRBD1,TRBV18,few
CASSPPGGGTGELFF,TGTGCCAGCAGTCCCCCGGGAGGGGGCACCGGGGAGCTGTTTTTT,TRBJ2-2,TRBD2,TRBV5-4,many
CASSFLAGQPQHF,TGCGCCAGCAGCTTTTTAGCGGGTCAGCCCCAGCATTTT,TRBJ1-5,.,TRBV4-1,many
CASRKIGQGDGELFF,TGCGCCAGTAGAAAAATAGGACAGGGAGACGGGGAGCTGTTTTTT,TRBJ2-2,TRBD1,TRBV4-1,many
CASSFGRARTFRSGANVLTF,TGTGCCAGCAGCTTCGGTCGGGCCCGGACCTTTAGATCCGGGGCCAACGTCCTGACTTTC,TRBJ2-6,.,TRBV11-2,few
CASCLPPGGYTF,TGTGCCAGCTGCCTCCCCCCTGGGGGCTACACCTTC,TRBJ1-2,.,TRBV12-3/TRBV12-4,many
CASTYRSARTGTDTQYF,TGTGCCAGCACCTATAGGAGCGCGCGAACTGGCACAGATACGCAGTATTTT,TRBJ2-3,.,TRBV6-6,.
CASSPSVTSYNEQFF,TGTGCCAGCTCACCATCCGTGACTAGCTATAATGAGCAGTTCTTC,TRBJ2-1,TRBD2,TRBV18,.
CASSWAGQGQDEQFF,TGTGCCAGCAGTTGGGCAGGTCAGGGGCAGGATGAGCAGTTCTTC,TRBJ2-1,.,TRBV12-3/TRBV12-4,.
CASSYVQAYGYTF,TGTGCCAGCAGTTACGTGCAGGCCTATGGCTACACCTTC,TRBJ1-2,.,TRBV6-6,few
CAISTLAGVADTQYF,TGTGCCATCAGCACCTTAGCGGGAGTTGCAGATACGCAGTATTTT,TRBJ2-3,TRBD2,TRBV10-3,.
CASSFFGNTQYF,TGTGCCAGCAGTTTCTTCGGAAATACGCAGTATTTT,TRBJ2-3,.,TRBV12-3/TRBV12-4,.
CASSQTETSANNEQFF,TGTGCCAGCAGCCAGACGGAGACTAGCGCGAACAATGAGCAGTTCTTC,TRBJ2-1,TRBD2,TRBV4-2,few
CASWRAPLGNEQFF,TGTGCCAGCTGGAGGGCCCCACTCGGCAATGAGCAGTTCTTC,TRBJ2-1,.,TRBV12-3/TRBV12-4,few
CASSQDKVRDTSYLYEQYF,TGTGCCAGCAGCCAAGATAAAGTCCGGGACACTTCCTACCTCTACGAGCAGTACTTC,TRBJ2-7,.,TRBV3-1,few
CASSTLKRQGGTNEKLFF,TGTGCCAGCAGCACCCTCAAACGACAGGGGGGAACTAATGAAAAACTGTTTTTT,TRBJ1-4,TRBD1,TRBV7-9,few
CASSGGQASYGYTF,TGTGCCAGCAGCGGGGGACAGGCCTCCTATGGCTACACCTTC,TRBJ1-2,.,TRBV21-1,.
CASSFVGPGYGYTF,.,TRBJ1-2,.,TRBV12-3/TRBV12-4,few
CSVANGGNQPQHF,TGCAGCGTTGCAAATGGGGGGAATCAGCCCCAGCATTTT,TRBJ1-5,.,TRBV29-1,many
CASSYGGPNTGELFF,TGTGCCAGCAGTTACGGGGGACCGAACACCGGGGAGCTGTTTTTT,TRBJ2-2,.,TRBV6-5,.
CASSYSLSPSYEQYF,TGTGCCAGCAGTTACTCGCTGTCTCCCTCCTACGAGCAGTACTTC,TRBJ2-7,.,TRBV6-5,.
CSVEAQGAYEQYF,TGCAGCGTTGAAGCGCAGGGGGCGTACGAGCAGTACTTC,TRBJ2-7,TRBD1,TRBV29-1,.
CASSYSGWETQYF,TGTGCCAGCAGTTATTCCGGGTGGGAGACCCAGTACTTC,TRBJ2-5,.,TRBV6-5,once
CAISESNWDGYTF,TGTGCCATCAGTGAGTCGAATTGGGATGGCTACACCTTC,TRBJ1-2,.,TRBV10-3,.
CAISGAGYEQFF,TGTGCCATCAGTGGGGCAGGGTATGAGCAGTTCTTC,TRBJ2-1,.,TRBV10-3,many
CASSLTGRPMNTEAFF,TGTGCCAGCAGTTTGACAGGGAGACCAATGAACACTGAAGCTTTCTTT,TRBJ1-1,TRBD1,TRBV27,few
CASSPGTGGNTQYF,TGTGCCAGCAGCCCCGGGACAGGGGGCAATACGCAGTATTTT,TRBJ2-3,TRBD1,TRBV11-2,few
CASSSLNGQYYEKLFF,TGTGCCAGTAGTTCCCTAAACGGACAGTATTATGAAAAACTGTTTTTT,TRBJ1-4,.,TRBV19,.
CASSADLSNTGELFF,TGTGCCAGCTCGGCGGACCTATCAAACACCGGGGAGCTGTTTTTT,TRBJ2-2,.,TRBV6-1,.
CASSDPGQVPDTQYF,TGTGCCAGCAGTGATCCGGGACAGGTCCCAGATACGCAGTATTTT,TRBJ2-3,TRBD1,TRBV12-3/TRBV12-4,many
CASSESGRNYGYTF,TGCGCCAGCAGTGAGTCGGGGCGGAACTATGGCTACACCTTC,TRBJ1-2,.,TRBV10-2,few
CASSYGGVNEQYF,TGTGCCAGCAGTTACGGCGGGGTAAACGAGCAGTACTTC,TRBJ2-7,.,TRBV6-5,few
CASSLNPLGLEQFF,TGTGCCAGCAGCTTAAACCCTCTAGGACTTGAGCAGTTCTTC,TRBJ2-1,.,TRBV7-3,few
CASSLIGLAGETQYF,TGTGCCAGCAGCTTAATTGGACTAGCGGGAGAGACCCAGTACTTC,TRBJ2-5,TRBD2,TRBV7-2,.
CASSFGGSHPDEQFF,TGCGCCAGCAGCTTCGGAGGGAGTCACCCGGATGAGCAGTTCTTC,TRBJ2-1,.,TRBV5-1,.
CASSSSGPTETQYF,TGTGCCAGCAGCTCCTCCGGCCCCACCGAGACCCAGTACTTC,TRBJ2-5,.,TRBV12-3/TRBV12-4,few